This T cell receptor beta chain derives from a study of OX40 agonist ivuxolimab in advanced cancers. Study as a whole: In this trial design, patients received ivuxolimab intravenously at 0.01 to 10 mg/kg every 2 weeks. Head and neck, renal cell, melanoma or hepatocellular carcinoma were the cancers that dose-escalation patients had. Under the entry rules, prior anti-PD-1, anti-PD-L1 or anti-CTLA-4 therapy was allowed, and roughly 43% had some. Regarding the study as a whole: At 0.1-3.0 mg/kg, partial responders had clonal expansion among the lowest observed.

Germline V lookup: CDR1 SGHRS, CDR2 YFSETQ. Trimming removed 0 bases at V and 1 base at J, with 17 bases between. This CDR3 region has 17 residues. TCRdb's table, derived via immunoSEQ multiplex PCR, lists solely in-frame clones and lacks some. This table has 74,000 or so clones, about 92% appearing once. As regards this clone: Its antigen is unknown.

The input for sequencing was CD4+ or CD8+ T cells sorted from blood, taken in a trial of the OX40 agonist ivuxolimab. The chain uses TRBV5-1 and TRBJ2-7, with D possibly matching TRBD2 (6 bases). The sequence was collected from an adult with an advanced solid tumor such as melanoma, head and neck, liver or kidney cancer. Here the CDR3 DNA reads TGCGCCAGCAGCTTGGCTTCGCGGGACCTTAAATCCTACGAGCAGTACTTC. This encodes CASSLASRDLKSYEQYF.